This T cell receptor beta chain emerged from a study of shared clonotypes between healthy human individuals. About the research overall: A couple of women and three men aged 18 to 49 made up the donors. Each donor's CD4 naive and CD4 memory cells filled three plates apiece, CD8 naive two, and CD8 memory one. Study-wide points: Naive CD4 clonotypes were shared across several donors at about 5%. It was the non-shared clonotypes that had lower generation probabilities than clonotypes shared by all four donors.

Comment on this clone: What it binds is unknown.

Naive CD8 cells lacked CD45RO, underwent positive selection for CCR7 and left out terminally differentiated effector memory CD45RA+ cells. V lost 5 bases to trimming and J lost 12 bases, with 10 bases between them. Germline CDR1 reads MNHEY; CDR2 reads SVGAGI. This CDR3 contains 10 residues. The table came from immunoSEQ multiplex PCR; TCRdb's copy has only in-frame clones and leaves some out. The data contain millions of clones, about 94% of them seen just once; the ten biggest clones take up about 1.1%. The chain joins TRBV6-5 to TRBJ1-1, with D possibly TRBD1 on 5 matching bases. This TCR was sampled from a man between 18 and 35 years old in good health. The specimen was naive CD8+ T cells sorted from blood. The CDR3 loop is CASSGRETFF. CDR3 DNA sequence: TGTGCCAGCAGTGGCAGGGAAACTTTCTTT.